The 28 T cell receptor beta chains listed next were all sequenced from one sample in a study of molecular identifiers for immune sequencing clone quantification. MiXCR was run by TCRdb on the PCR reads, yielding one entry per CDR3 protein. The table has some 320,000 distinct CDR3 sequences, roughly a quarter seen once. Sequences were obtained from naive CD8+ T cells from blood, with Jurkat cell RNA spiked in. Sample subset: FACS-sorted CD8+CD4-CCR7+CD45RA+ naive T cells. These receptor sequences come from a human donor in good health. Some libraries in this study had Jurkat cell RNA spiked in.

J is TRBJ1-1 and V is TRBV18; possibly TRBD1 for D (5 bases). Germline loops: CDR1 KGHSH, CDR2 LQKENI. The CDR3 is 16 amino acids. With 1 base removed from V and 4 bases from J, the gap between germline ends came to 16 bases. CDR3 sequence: CASSPRDGGSRTEAFF. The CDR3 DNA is TGTGCCAGCTCACCACGGGACGGCGGGAGCCGCACTGAAGCTTTCTTT.

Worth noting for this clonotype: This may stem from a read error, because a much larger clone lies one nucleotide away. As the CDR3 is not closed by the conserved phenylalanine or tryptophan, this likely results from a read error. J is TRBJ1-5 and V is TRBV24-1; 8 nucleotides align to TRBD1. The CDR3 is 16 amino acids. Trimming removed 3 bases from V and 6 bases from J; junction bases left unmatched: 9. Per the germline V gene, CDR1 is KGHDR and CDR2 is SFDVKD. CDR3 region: CATSDGTGASGQPQHV. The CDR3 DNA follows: TGTGCCACCAGTGATGGGACAGGTGCGTCGGGTCAGCCCCAGCATGTT.

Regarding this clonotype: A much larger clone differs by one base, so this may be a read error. CDR3 protein: CSIRGTEAFF. In DNA, the CDR3 is TGTTCCATCAGGGGGACTGAAGCTTTCTTT. The chain employs TRBV10-3 and TRBJ1-1; 7 bases are a match to TRBD1. Germline CDR1 and CDR2: ENHRY and SYGVKD. The CDR3 length is 10 residues.

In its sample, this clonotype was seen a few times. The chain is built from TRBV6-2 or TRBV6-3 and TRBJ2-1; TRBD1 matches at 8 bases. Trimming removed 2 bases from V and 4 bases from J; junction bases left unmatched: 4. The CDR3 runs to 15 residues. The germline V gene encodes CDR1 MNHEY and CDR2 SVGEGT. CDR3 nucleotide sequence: TGTGCCAGCAGTTACGACAGGGGAGAGTACAATGAGCAGTTCTTC. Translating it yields CASSYDRGEYNEQFF.

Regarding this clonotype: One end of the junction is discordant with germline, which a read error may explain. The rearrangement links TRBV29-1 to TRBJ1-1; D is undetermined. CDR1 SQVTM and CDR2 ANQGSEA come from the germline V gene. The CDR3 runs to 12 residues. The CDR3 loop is CSVERLNAEAFF. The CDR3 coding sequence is TGCAGCGTTGAGAGGCTGAACGCTGAAGCTTTCTTT.

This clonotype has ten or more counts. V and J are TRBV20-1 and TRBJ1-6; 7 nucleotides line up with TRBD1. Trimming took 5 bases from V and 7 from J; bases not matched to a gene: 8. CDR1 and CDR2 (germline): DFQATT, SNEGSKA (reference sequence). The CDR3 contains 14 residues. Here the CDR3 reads CSAETGKDNSPLHF. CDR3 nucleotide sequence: TGCAGTGCTGAGACAGGGAAGGACAATTCACCCCTCCACTTT.

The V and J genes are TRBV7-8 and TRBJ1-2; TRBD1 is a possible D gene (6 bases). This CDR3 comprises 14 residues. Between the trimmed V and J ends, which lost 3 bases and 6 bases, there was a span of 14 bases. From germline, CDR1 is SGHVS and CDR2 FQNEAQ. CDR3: CASSFSVTGDGYTF. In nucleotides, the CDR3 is TGTGCCAGCAGCTTTTCTGTGACAGGAGATGGCTACACCTTC.

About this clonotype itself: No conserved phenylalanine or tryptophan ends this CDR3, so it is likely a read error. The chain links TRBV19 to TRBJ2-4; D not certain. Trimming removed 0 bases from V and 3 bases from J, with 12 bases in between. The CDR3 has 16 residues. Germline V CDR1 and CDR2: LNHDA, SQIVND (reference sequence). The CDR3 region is CASSIDSGVVKNIQYL. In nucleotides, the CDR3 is TGTGCCAGTAGTATAGATTCTGGGGTGGTCAAAAACATTCAGTACCTC.

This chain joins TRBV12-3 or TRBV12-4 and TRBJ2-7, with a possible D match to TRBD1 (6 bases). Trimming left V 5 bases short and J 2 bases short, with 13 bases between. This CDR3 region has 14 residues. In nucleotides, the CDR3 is TGTGCCAGCAGTCCCGGGACATTCACCTACGAGCAGTACTTC. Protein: CASSPGTFTYEQYF.

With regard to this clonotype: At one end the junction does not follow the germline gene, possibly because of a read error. CDR3 region: CAWTPGLANNERFF. The CDR3 DNA follows: TGTGCCTGGACCCCGGGACTAGCGAACAATGAGCGGTTCTTC. V gene TRBV30 combines with J gene TRBJ2-1, with 10 bases lining up with TRBD2. The CDR3 totals 14 residues. CDR1 and CDR2 (germline): GTSNPN, SVGIG (reference sequence).

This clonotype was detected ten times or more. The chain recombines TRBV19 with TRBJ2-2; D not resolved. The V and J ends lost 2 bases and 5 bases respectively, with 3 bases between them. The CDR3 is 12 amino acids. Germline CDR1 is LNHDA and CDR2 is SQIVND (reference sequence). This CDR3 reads CASSIMTGELFF. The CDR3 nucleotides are TGTGCCAGTAGTATAATGACCGGGGAGCTGTTTTTT.

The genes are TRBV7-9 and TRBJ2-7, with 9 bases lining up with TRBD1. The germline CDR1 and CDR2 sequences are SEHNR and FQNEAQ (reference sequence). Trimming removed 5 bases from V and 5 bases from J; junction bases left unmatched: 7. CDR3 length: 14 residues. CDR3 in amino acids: CASSPRTGVDEQYF. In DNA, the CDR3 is TGTGCCAGCAGCCCCCGGACAGGGGTGGACGAGCAGTACTTC.

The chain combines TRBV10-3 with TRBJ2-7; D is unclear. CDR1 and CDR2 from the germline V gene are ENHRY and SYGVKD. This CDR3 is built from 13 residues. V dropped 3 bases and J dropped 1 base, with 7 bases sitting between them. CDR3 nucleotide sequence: TGTGCCATCAGTGACGAGACTTCCTACGAGCAGTACTTC. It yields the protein CAISDETSYEQYF.

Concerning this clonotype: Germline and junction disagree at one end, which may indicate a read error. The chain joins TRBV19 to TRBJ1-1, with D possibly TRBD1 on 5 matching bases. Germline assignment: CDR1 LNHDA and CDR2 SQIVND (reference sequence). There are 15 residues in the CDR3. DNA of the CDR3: TGTGCCGGTAGTATAAACGACAGATGGAACACTGAAGCTTTCTTT. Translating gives CAGSINDRWNTEAFF.

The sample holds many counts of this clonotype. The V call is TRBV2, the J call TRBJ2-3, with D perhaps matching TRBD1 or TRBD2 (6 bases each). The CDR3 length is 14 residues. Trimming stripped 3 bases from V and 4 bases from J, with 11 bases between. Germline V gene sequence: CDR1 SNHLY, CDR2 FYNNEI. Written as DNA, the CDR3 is TGTGCCAGCAGTGATGGGGGGCGGGCAGATACGCAGTATTTT. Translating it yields CASSDGGRADTQYF.

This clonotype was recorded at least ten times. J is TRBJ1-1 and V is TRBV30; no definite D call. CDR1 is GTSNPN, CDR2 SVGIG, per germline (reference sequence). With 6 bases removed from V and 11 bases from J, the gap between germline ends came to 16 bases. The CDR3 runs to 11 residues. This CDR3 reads CACDSPLGAFF. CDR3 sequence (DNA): TGTGCCTGTGACTCGCCTTTGGGGGCTTTCTTT.

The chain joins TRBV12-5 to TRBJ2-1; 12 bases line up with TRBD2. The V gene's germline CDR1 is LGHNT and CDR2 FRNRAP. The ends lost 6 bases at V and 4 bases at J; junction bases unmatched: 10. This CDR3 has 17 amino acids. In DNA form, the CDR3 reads TGTGCTAGTGGGTATGGACTAGCGGGACTTTCGTACAATGAGCAGTTCTTC. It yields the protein CASGYGLAGLSYNEQFF.

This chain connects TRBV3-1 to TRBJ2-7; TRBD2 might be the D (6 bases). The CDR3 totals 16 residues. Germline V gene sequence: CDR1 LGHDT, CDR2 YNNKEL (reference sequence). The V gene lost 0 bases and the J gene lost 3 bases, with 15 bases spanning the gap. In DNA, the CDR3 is TGTGCCAGCAGCCAAGACATAGCGGCAGATTTCTACGAGCAGTACTTC. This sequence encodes CASSQDIAADFYEQYF.

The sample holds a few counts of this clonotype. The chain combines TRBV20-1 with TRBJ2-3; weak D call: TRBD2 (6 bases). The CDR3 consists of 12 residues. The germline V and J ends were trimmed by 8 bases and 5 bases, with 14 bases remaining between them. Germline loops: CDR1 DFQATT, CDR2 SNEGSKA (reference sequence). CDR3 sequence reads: CSSLASVDTQYF. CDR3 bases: TGCAGTTCCCTCGCTAGCGTAGATACGCAGTATTTT.

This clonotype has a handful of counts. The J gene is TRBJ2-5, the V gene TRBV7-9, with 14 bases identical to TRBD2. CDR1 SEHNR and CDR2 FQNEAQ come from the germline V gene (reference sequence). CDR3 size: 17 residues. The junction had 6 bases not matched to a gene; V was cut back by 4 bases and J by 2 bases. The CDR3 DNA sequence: TGTGCCAGCAGCTACCGGACTAGCGGGGGGTATCAAGAGACCCAGTACTTC. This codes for CASSYRTSGGYQETQYF.

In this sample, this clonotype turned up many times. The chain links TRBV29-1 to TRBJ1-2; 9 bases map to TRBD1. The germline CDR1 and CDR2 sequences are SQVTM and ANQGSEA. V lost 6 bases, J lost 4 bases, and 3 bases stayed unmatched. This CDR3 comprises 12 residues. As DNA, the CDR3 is TGCAGCGTGACAGGGGGTTCCTATGGCTACACCTTC. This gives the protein CSVTGGSYGYTF.

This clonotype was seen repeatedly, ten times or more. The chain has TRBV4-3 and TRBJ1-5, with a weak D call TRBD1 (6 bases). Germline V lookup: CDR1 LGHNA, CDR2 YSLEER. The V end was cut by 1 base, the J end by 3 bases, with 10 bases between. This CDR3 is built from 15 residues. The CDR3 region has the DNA TGCGCCAGCAGCCAAGGTCTGGGGGCCAATCAGCCCCAGCATTTT. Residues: CASSQGLGANQPQHF.

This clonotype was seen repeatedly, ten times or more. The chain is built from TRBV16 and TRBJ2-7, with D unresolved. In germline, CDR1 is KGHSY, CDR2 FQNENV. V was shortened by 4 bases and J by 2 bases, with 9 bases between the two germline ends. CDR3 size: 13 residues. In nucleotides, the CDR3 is TGTGCCAGCAGCCGAGCTGAACCCTACGAGCAGTACTTC. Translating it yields CASSRAEPYEQYF.

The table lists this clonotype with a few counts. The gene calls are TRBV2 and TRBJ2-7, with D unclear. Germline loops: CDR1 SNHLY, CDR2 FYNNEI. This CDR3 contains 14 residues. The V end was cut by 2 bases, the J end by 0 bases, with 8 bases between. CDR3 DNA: TGTGCCAGCAGTGAAAGTCGAGTCTCCTACGAGCAGTACTTC. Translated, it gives CASSESRVSYEQYF.

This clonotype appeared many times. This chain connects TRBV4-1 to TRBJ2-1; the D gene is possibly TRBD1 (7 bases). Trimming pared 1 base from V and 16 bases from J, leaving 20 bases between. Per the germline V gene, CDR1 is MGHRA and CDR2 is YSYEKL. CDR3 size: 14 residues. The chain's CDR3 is CASSQVNDREVFFF. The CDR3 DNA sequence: TGCGCCAGCAGCCAAGTGAACGACAGGGAGGTATTTTTCTTC.

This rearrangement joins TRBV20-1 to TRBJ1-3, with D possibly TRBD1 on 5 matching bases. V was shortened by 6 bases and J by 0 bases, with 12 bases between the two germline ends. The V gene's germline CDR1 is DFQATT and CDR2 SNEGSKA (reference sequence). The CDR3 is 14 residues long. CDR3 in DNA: TGCAGTGCACGGGACGTGAGCTCTGGAAACACCATATATTTT. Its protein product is CSARDVSSGNTIYF.

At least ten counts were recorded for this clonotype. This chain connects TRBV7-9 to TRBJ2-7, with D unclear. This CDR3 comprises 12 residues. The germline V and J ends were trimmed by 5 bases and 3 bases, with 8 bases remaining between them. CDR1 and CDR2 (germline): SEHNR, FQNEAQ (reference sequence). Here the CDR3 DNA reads TGTGCCAGCAGCACGGCCCTCTACGAGCAGTACTTC. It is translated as CASSTALYEQYF.

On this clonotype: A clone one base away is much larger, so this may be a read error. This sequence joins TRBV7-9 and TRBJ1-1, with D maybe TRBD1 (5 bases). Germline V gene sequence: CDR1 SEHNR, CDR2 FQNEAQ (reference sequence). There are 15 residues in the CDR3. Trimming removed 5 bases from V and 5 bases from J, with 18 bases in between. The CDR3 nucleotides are TGTGCCAGCAGCCGCAGTACAGGTTTTGCGACTGAAGCTTTCTTT. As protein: CASSRSTGFATEAFF.